The 26 T cell receptor beta chains below all came from one sample that was sequenced in a study of shared clonotypes between healthy human individuals. The repertoire was sequenced with immunoSEQ multiplex PCR; TCRdb's copy has only in-frame clones and lacks some. The sample consists of roughly 2 million clones, approximately 95% of them appearing once. The sample taken for sequencing was naive CD4+ T cells sorted from blood. Subset in this sample: CD45RA+ positively selected. The receptor set was obtained from a man aged 18 to 35 in good health.

V usage is TRBV27 and J usage is TRBJ1-5; D is possibly TRBD1 (6 bases). The CDR3 consists of 15 residues. Trimming took 3 bases from V and 3 from J, leaving 12 bases between them. Germline CDR1 MNHEY, CDR2 SMNVEV (reference sequence). As DNA, the CDR3 is TGTGCCAGCAGTTTCCGGGGGGCCCTCAATCAGCCCCAGCATTTT. Its translation is CASSFRGALNQPQHF.

The chain links TRBV18 to TRBJ2-7; 8 positions match TRBD1. The germline V gene encodes CDR1 KGHSH and CDR2 LQKENI. This CDR3 is built from 13 residues. The J segment lost 7 bases and the V segment lost 4 bases, leaving 6 bases of the junction unmatched. The CDR3 is CASSLSDRGEQYF. As DNA, the CDR3 is TGTGCCAGCTCACTCTCAGACAGGGGTGAGCAGTACTTC. The full variable domain, completed using reference TRBV18 and TRBJ2-7, is NAGVMQNPRHLVRRRGQEARLRCSPMKGHSHVYWYRQLPEEGLKFMVYLQKENIIDESGMPKERFSAEFPKEGPSILRIQQVVRGDSAAYFCASSLSDRGEQYFGPGTRLTVT.

The gene calls are TRBV27 and TRBJ1-1; TRBD1 agrees at 9 bases. CDR3 length: 15 residues. The J segment lost 6 bases and the V segment lost 5 bases, leaving 10 bases of the junction unmatched. The V gene's germline CDR1 is MNHEY and CDR2 SMNVEV (reference sequence). CDR3 sequence (DNA): TGTGCCAGCAGTCCACTACAGGGGGCAGTGGCTGAAGCTTTCTTT. Translating it yields CASSPLQGAVAEAFF.

This chain connects TRBV2 to TRBJ2-7; D gene ambiguous. The germline V and J ends were trimmed by 3 bases and 3 bases, with 12 bases remaining between them. The germline V gene has CDR1 SNHLY and CDR2 FYNNEI. The CDR3 totals 14 residues. CDR3 coding DNA: TGTGCCAGCAGTGAGGCGACATATAGCTACGAGCAGTACTTC. It yields the protein CASSEATYSYEQYF. Together with reference TRBV2 and TRBJ2-7, the CDR3 gives the full variable domain: EPEVTQTPSHQVTQMGQEVILRCVPISNHLYFYWYRQILGQKVEFLVSFYNNEISEKSEIFDDQFSVERPDGSNFTLKIRSTKLEDSAMYFCASSEATYSYEQYFGPGTRLTVT.

V is TRBV28 and J is TRBJ2-2; 8 positions match TRBD2. Germline lookup yields CDR1 MDHEN and CDR2 SYDVKM. J lost 4 bases, V lost 4 bases, and 17 bases had no gene match. This CDR3 contains 19 residues. CDR3 loop: CASSSQGRGGPAGTGELFF. CDR3 DNA: TGTGCCAGCAGTTCTCAAGGTCGCGGGGGGCCGGCGGGCACCGGGGAGCTGTTTTTT.

Comment on this clone: Different DNA sequences within this sample yield the same CDR3. The J gene is TRBJ2-3, the V gene TRBV7-2; 9 bases line up with TRBD2. The germline V gene has CDR1 SGHTA and CDR2 FQGNSA. Unmatched junction bases numbered 4, after V lost 6 bases and J lost 3 bases. The CDR3 spans 14 residues. CDR3 amino acids: CASSLTSGTDTQYF. CDR3 nucleotides: TGTGCCAGCAGTTTGACTAGCGGTACAGATACGCAGTATTTT. Looking up the rest from reference TRBV7-2 and TRBJ2-3 gives the full variable domain: GAGVSQSPSNKVTEKGKDVELRCDPISGHTALYWYRQSLGQGLEFLIYFQGNSAPDKSGLPSDRFSAERTGGSVSTLTIQRTQQEDSAVYLCASSLTSGTDTQYFGPGTRLTVL.

V usage is TRBV5-1 and J usage is TRBJ2-7; D is unclear. Per the germline V gene, CDR1 is SGHRS and CDR2 is YFSETQ. V lost 0 bases and J 4 bases, leaving 11 bases between the germline ends. The CDR3 contains 14 residues. The CDR3 loop is CASSLEAVTYEQYF. CDR3 DNA: TGCGCCAGCAGCTTGGAGGCAGTAACTTACGAGCAGTACTTC.

CDR3 bases: TGCGCCAGCAGCCTATTAATCTACAATGAGCAGTTCTTC. It specifies CASSLLIYNEQFF. This chain links TRBV4-1 with TRBJ2-1; D is uncertain. This CDR3 has 13 amino acids. Between the trimmed V and J ends, which lost 4 bases and 3 bases, there was a span of 7 bases. The germline V gene has CDR1 MGHRA and CDR2 YSYEKL.

V is TRBV11-2 and J is TRBJ1-2; D unresolved. CDR1 SGHAT and CDR2 FQNNGV come from the germline V gene. The germline V and J ends were trimmed by 0 bases and 2 bases, with 7 bases remaining between them. CDR3 length: 14 residues. The DNA for the CDR3 is TGTGCCAGCAGCTTAGATGGGGTGAACTATGGCTACACCTTC. Its translation is CASSLDGVNYGYTF.

V usage is TRBV6-1 and J usage is TRBJ1-6, with 7 bases identical to TRBD1. With V trimmed by 6 bases and J by 7 bases, 6 bases remained unmatched. Germline CDR1 reads MNHNS; CDR2 reads SASEGT. The CDR3 consists of 14 residues. CDR3 nucleotide sequence: TGTGCCAGCAGCGAGACAGGGAGGAATTCACCCCTCCACTTT. It encodes CASSETGRNSPLHF.

The rearrangement joins TRBV27 to TRBJ2-7; D gene uncertain. The V gene's germline CDR1 is MNHEY and CDR2 SMNVEV (reference sequence). This CDR3 contains 14 residues. V was cut by 3 bases and J by 1 base, with 10 bases left in between. In DNA form, the CDR3 reads TGTGCCAGCAGTTTTAGTTATGGTTCCTACGAGCAGTACTTC. Protein sequence: CASSFSYGSYEQYF.

This chain links TRBV5-4 with TRBJ2-7; D gene uncertain. Trimming removed 0 bases from V and 1 base from J, with 20 bases in between. The CDR3 spans 18 residues. The germline V gene encodes CDR1 SGHNT and CDR2 YYREEE (reference sequence). CDR3 sequence (DNA): TGTGCCAGCAGCTTGGGGTTGGGGATTCACCCCATTTCCTACGAGCAGTACTTC. Translating it yields CASSLGLGIHPISYEQYF. Full variable domain (rest looked up from reference TRBV5-4 and TRBJ2-7): ETGVTQSPTHLIKTRGQQVTLRCSSQSGHNTVSWYQQALGQGPQFIFQYYREEENGRGNFPPRFSGLQFPNYSSELNVNALELDDSALYLCASSLGLGIHPISYEQYFGPGTRLTVT.

The rearrangement joins TRBV7-2 to TRBJ2-1; 7 positions agree with TRBD2. CDR3 length: 16 amino acids. From germline, CDR1 is SGHTA and CDR2 FQGNSA. Losses at the gene ends were 6 bases for V and 5 bases for J; bases not matched to a gene: 13. The CDR3 loop is CASSNHLAANNNEQFF. The CDR3 DNA follows: TGTGCCAGCAGTAACCACCTAGCGGCAAATAACAATGAGCAGTTCTTC. The full variable domain, its missing parts supplied by reference TRBV7-2 and TRBJ2-1, is GAGVSQSPSNKVTEKGKDVELRCDPISGHTALYWYRQSLGQGLEFLIYFQGNSAPDKSGLPSDRFSAERTGGSVSTLTIQRTQQEDSAVYLCASSNHLAANNNEQFFGPGTRLTVL.

The chain has TRBV19 and TRBJ2-3; 9 nucleotides align to TRBD1. V lost 5 bases to trimming and J lost 0 bases; unmatched junction nucleotides: 6. The CDR3 totals 16 residues. The germline CDR1 and CDR2 sequences are LNHDA and SQIVND (reference sequence). CDR3 region: CASSGGDRASTDTQYF. The DNA for the CDR3 is TGTGCCAGTAGTGGGGGGGACAGGGCTAGCACAGATACGCAGTATTTT. Full variable domain (outside the CDR3, taken from reference TRBV19 and TRBJ2-3): DGGITQSPKYLFRKEGQNVTLSCEQNLNHDAMYWYRQDPGQGLRLIYYSQIVNDFQKGDIAEGYSVSREKKESFPLTVTSAQKNPTAFYLCASSGGDRASTDTQYFGPGTRLTVL.

The chain combines TRBV6-5 with TRBJ2-7; either TRBD1 or TRBD2 may fit D (5 bases each). Germline V gene sequence: CDR1 MNHEY, CDR2 SVGAGI. The length of the CDR3 is 16 residues. V gave up 2 bases and J gave up 2 bases, with 16 bases separating them. The CDR3 nucleotides are TGTGCCAGCAGTTACCGGGCAGCCACGGGACCCTACGAGCAGTACTTC. Protein sequence: CASSYRAATGPYEQYF.

The V and J genes are TRBV25-1 and TRBJ1-1, with D unclear. Deletions cut 5 bases from V and 0 bases from J, with 10 bases between. The CDR3 covers 14 residues. Germline loops: CDR1 MGHDK, CDR2 SYGVNS. The CDR3 is CASSPRTLNTEAFF. The CDR3, as DNA: TGTGCCAGCAGTCCGCGGACTTTGAACACTGAAGCTTTCTTT.

V and J are TRBV10-3 and TRBJ1-2; 9 positions agree with TRBD1. Trimming took 5 bases from V and 8 from J; bases not matched to a gene: 6. Germline V lookup: CDR1 ENHRY, CDR2 SYGVKD. The CDR3 length is 13 residues. The CDR3 is CAISRGQGDGYTF. The CDR3 nucleotides are TGTGCCATCAGTAGGGGACAGGGCGACGGCTACACCTTC.

The V gene is TRBV6-1, the J gene TRBJ2-7; no clear D. Germline V gives CDR1 MNHNS, CDR2 SASEGT. The CDR3 spans 14 residues. V shed 1 base and J shed 2 bases, with 9 bases lying between them. CDR3 nucleotide sequence: TGTGCCAGCAGTGAAGGTACATTTGCCTACGAGCAGTACTTC. Its protein is CASSEGTFAYEQYF.

The chain combines TRBV19 with TRBJ1-2, with a weak D call TRBD1 (5 bases). CDR1 and CDR2 (germline): LNHDA, SQIVND (reference sequence). The CDR3 is 14 residues long. Trimming stripped 3 bases from V and 4 bases from J, with 12 bases between. The CDR3 region is CASSIQQGLYGYTF. DNA for the CDR3: TGTGCCAGTAGTATCCAGCAGGGACTCTATGGCTACACCTTC.

On this clone: The same CDR3 can be traced to other DNA sequences in this sample. The chain joins TRBV28 to TRBJ1-1, with D perhaps matching TRBD1 (6 bases). The CDR3 loop spans 13 amino acids. Germline V gene data show CDR1 as MDHEN and CDR2 as SYDVKM. V was cut by 2 bases and J by 4 bases, with 8 bases left in between. The CDR3 loop reads CASSLGGATEAFF. CDR3 sequence (DNA): TGTGCCAGCAGTTTAGGGGGCGCCACTGAAGCTTTCTTT.

The CDR3 region has the DNA TGTGCCAGCAGCCTGGGACTAGCGGACAATGAGCAGTTCTTC. Residues: CASSLGLADNEQFF. The chain carries TRBV5-4 and TRBJ2-1, with 11 bases lining up with TRBD2. The CDR3 extends over 14 amino acids. The trim removed 4 bases at V and 5 bases at J, leaving 2 bases unmatched. Germline values: CDR1 SGHNT, CDR2 YYREEE (reference sequence).

The rearrangement links TRBV4-3 to TRBJ2-2; TRBD2 matches at 7 bases. Trimming removed 2 bases from V and 1 base from J; junction bases left unmatched: 13. Per the germline V gene, CDR1 is LGHNA and CDR2 is YSLEER. The length of the CDR3 is 19 residues. In DNA, the CDR3 is TGCGCCAGCAGCCAAAATGGCGGGAGCGCCCCGGGGAACACCGGGGAGCTGTTTTTT. Amino acids: CASSQNGGSAPGNTGELFF.

The CDR3 sequence: CAISGGLGGVNTGELFF. CDR3 in DNA: TGTGCCATCAGTGGGGGACTAGGAGGGGTGAACACCGGGGAGCTGTTTTTT. The chain recombines TRBV10-3 with TRBJ2-2; 8 bases match TRBD2. Germline V gene sequence: CDR1 ENHRY, CDR2 SYGVKD. V shed 4 bases, J shed 1 base, and the junction held 8 bases outside the gene matches. This CDR3 is built from 17 residues.

On this clone itself: Relative to the germline gene, one junction end is altered; a read error may explain this. The V and J genes are TRBV10-3 and TRBJ2-7; D gene ambiguous. CDR3 length: 11 residues. The germline V gene encodes CDR1 ENHRY and CDR2 SYGVKD. CDR3 DNA: TGTGCCATCGGTGATCTTGGCGAGCAGTACTTC. Its protein product is CAIGDLGEQYF.

The rearrangement uses TRBV2 and TRBJ2-7; unclear D gene. CDR1 SNHLY and CDR2 FYNNEI come from the germline V gene. Trimming pared 7 bases from V and 1 base from J, leaving 17 bases between. This CDR3 contains 15 residues. CDR3 residues: CASIIEEMPSYEQYF. The CDR3 nucleotides read TGTGCCAGCATCATCGAGGAAATGCCTTCCTACGAGCAGTACTTC. Drawing the rest from reference TRBV2 and TRBJ2-7, the complete variable domain is EPEVTQTPSHQVTQMGQEVILRCVPISNHLYFYWYRQILGQKVEFLVSFYNNEISEKSEIFDDQFSVERPDGSNFTLKIRSTKLEDSAMYFCASIIEEMPSYEQYFGPGTRLTVT.

The V gene is TRBV25-1, the J gene TRBJ1-1, with a possible D match to TRBD1 (6 bases). CDR3 length equals 15 residues. V lost 2 bases, J lost 4 bases, and 14 bases lay in between. Germline V gene data show CDR1 as MGHDK and CDR2 as SYGVNS. The CDR3 is CASSEGGHDATEAFF. The CDR3 DNA sequence: TGTGCCAGCAGTGAAGGGGGACATGATGCCACTGAAGCTTTCTTT.